Below, 13 T cell receptor beta chains from the same sample are listed, as sequenced in a study of regulatory T cells in long-lasting Graves disease. Construction of TCR beta libraries relied on iRepertoire HTBI primers and on Arm-PCR targeting CDR3 regions. TCRdb re-analysed the multiplex PCR reads in MiXCR, keeping a single row per CDR3 protein. The table has some 420,000 distinct CDR3 sequences, roughly 22% seen once. Time point in this sample: persistent/refractory GD, antithyroid drugs over 5 years with positive TRAb. Construction of the TCR library relied on RNA isolated from PBMCs. The sample was peripheral blood mononuclear cells (PBMCs), taken when the disease was refractory, from a patient treated with antithyroid drugs. The receptors were gathered from a female donor with Graves disease.

This clonotype was observed a handful of times. The chain couples TRBV27 to TRBJ2-7; D perhaps matches TRBD1 (6 bases). CDR3 length: 15 amino acids. Trimming stripped 6 bases from V and 4 bases from J, with 19 bases between. CDR1 is MNHEY, CDR2 SMNVEV, per germline (reference sequence). This CDR3 reads CASSSYRVDRYEQYF. The CDR3 region has the DNA TGTGCCAGCAGCTCCTACAGGGTAGACAGATACGAGCAGTACTTC.

The V call is TRBV20-1, the J call TRBJ1-1, with TRBD1 as a possible D gene (6 bases). The V end was cut by 6 bases, the J end by 6 bases, with 17 bases between. This CDR3 is 13 amino acids long. CDR1 is DFQATT, CDR2 SNEGSKA, per germline (reference sequence). CDR3 region: CSAPTQGTPEAFF. The CDR3 DNA reads TGCAGTGCCCCTACACAAGGGACACCTGAAGCTTTCTTT.

This clonotype was seen many times. V usage is TRBV6-2 or TRBV6-3 and J usage is TRBJ1-4, with D tentatively TRBD1 (5 bases). The CDR3 is 14 amino acids. V was pared by 1 base and J by 4 bases, with 7 bases between. Germline CDR1 MNHEY, CDR2 SVGEGT. CDR3 nucleotide sequence: TGTGCCAGCAGTTACTTACAGGATAATGAAAAACTGTTTTTT. It yields the protein CASSYLQDNEKLFF.

This clonotype was detected a few times. V usage is TRBV10-3 and J usage is TRBJ2-5; the match to TRBD1 covers 7 bases. CDR1 is ENHRY, CDR2 SYGVKD, per germline. The CDR3 has 14 amino acids. The V and J ends lost 4 bases and 2 bases, in that order; junction bases with no gene match: 4. DNA for the CDR3: TGTGCCATCAGTGCCAACAGGGGACAAGAGACCCAGTACTTC. It specifies CAISANRGQETQYF.

The chain links TRBV5-6 to TRBJ2-2; D call uncertain. The CDR3 contains 13 residues. The germline V gene encodes CDR1 SGHDT and CDR2 YYEEEE. The ends were cut back, 4 bases at V and 3 bases at J, with 7 bases in the middle. This CDR3 is CASSMPYTGELFF. Here the CDR3 DNA reads TGTGCCAGCAGCATGCCCTACACCGGGGAGCTGTTTTTT.

About this clonotype: One end of the junction is discordant with germline, which a read error may explain. This sequence joins TRBV28 and TRBJ1-6; D remains unclear. Germline V gene sequence: CDR1 MDHEN, CDR2 SYDVKM. The CDR3 is 11 amino acids. CDR3 loop: CASSSNSPLYF. CDR3 nucleotide sequence: TGTGCCAGCAGTTCAAATTCACCCCTCTACTTT. Full variable domain (remainder filled in from reference TRBV28 and TRBJ1-6): DVKVTQSSRYLVKRTGEKVFLECVQDMDHENMFWYRQDPGLGLRLIYFSYDVKMKEKGDIPEGYSVSREKKERFSLILESASTNQTSMYLCASSSNSPLYFGNGTRLTVT.

DNA of the CDR3: TGTGCCAGTAGTATAGTCCAGGGATCCTACGAGCAGTACTTC. Amino acid sequence: CASSIVQGSYEQYF. The rearrangement joins TRBV19 to TRBJ2-7; a weak D match, TRBD1 (5 bases). Deletions cut 1 base from V and 1 base from J, with 8 bases between. The CDR3 length is 14 residues. Germline V CDR1 and CDR2: LNHDA, SQIVND (reference sequence).

This clonotype appeared many times. The rearrangement uses TRBV20-1 and TRBJ1-3; no clear D gene. Trimming stripped 3 bases from V and 7 bases from J, with 16 bases between. The V gene's germline CDR1 is DFQATT and CDR2 SNEGSKA (reference sequence). This CDR3 contains 14 residues. CDR3 amino acids: CSASPGPSRNTIYF. The CDR3 region has the DNA TGCAGTGCTAGCCCTGGGCCGTCTCGCAACACCATATATTTT.

V is TRBV29-1 and J is TRBJ2-2; possible D gene TRBD1, 6 bases. The CDR3 is made up of 14 amino acids. V was clipped by 6 bases and J by 0 bases, with 11 bases between them. CDR1 and CDR2 (germline): SQVTM, ANQGSEA. CDR3 protein: CSVPGTPNTGELFF. The CDR3 DNA follows: TGCAGCGTCCCCGGGACACCGAACACCGGGGAGCTGTTTTTT.

The chain carries TRBV7-8 and TRBJ1-2, with a tentative D call TRBD1 (5 bases). The germline CDR1 and CDR2 sequences are SGHVS and FQNEAQ. The ends were cut back, 1 base at V and 4 bases at J, with 13 bases in the middle. This CDR3 has 15 amino acids. CDR3 in DNA: TGTGCCAGCAGCTTAGGGGGACGGGGTCTCTATGGCTACACCTTC. Amino acid sequence: CASSLGGRGLYGYTF.

This rearrangement joins TRBV12-3 or TRBV12-4 to TRBJ1-1; no clear D. V gave up 2 bases and J gave up 7 bases, with 8 bases separating them. The CDR3 consists of 12 residues. CDR3 loop: CASSLIRLEAFF. CDR3 DNA: TGTGCCAGCAGTTTAATCCGGCTTGAAGCTTTCTTT.

This clonotype was seen a few times. The chain combines TRBV6-2 or TRBV6-3 with TRBJ1-2, with D possibly matching TRBD1 (6 bases). The germline CDR1 and CDR2 sequences are MNHEY and SVGEGT. The germline V and J ends were trimmed by 7 bases and 7 bases, with 22 bases remaining between them. The CDR3 is made up of 15 amino acids. CDR3 amino acids: CASNRNPDRGSGYTF. In DNA, the CDR3 is TGTGCCAGCAACCGAAATCCGGACAGAGGGTCTGGCTACACCTTC.

J is TRBJ2-2 and V is TRBV6-9, with a weak D call TRBD1 (5 bases). The V gene's germline CDR1 is MNHGY and CDR2 SVAAGI. The CDR3 covers 14 residues. V was pared by 4 bases and J by 7 bases, with 13 bases between. The chain's CDR3 is CASSFRAADGELFF. CDR3 nucleotide sequence: TGTGCCAGCAGTTTCAGGGCCGCTGACGGGGAGCTGTTTTTT.